The next 3 T cell receptor beta chains were all read from a single sample in a study of CD8+ T cells in alopecia areata. This sample's treatment: oral pan-JAK inhibitor, 5-10 mg twice daily. cDNA serving as the sequencing template came from extracted, reverse transcribed RNA. Produced via immunoSEQ multiplex PCR; TCRdb's table is partial and in-frame only. The table has roughly 210,000 clones, roughly 44% seen once. The source material was CD4+ T cells sorted from blood, sampled between weeks 36 and 40, from a patient treated with tofacitinib. The receptors originated from a human donor with alopecia areata.

Points on this clone: The same CDR3 arises from other DNA sequences in this sample as well. The chain couples TRBV5-1 to TRBJ2-6; D gene ambiguous. V was trimmed by 0 bases and J by 1 base, leaving 2 bases between them. CDR3 size: 14 residues. Germline-derived CDR1 and CDR2 are SGHRS and YFSETQ. This CDR3 reads CASSLESGANVLTF. In DNA form, the CDR3 reads TGCGCCAGCAGCTTGGAATCTGGGGCCAACGTCCTGACTTTC. Variable domain in full (rest from reference TRBV5-1 and TRBJ2-6): KAGVTQTPRYLIKTRGQQVTLSCSPISGHRSVSWYQQTPGQGLQFLFEYFSETQRNKGNFPGRFSGRQFSNSRSEMNVSTLELGDSALYLCASSLESGANVLTFGAGSRLTVL.

This clone was seen a handful of times. This rearrangement joins TRBV27 to TRBJ2-2; 10 nucleotides agree with TRBD2. Germline assignment: CDR1 MNHEY and CDR2 SMNVEV (reference sequence). Trimming removed 5 bases from V and 1 base from J; junction bases left unmatched: 10. The CDR3 runs 18 residues. In nucleotides, the CDR3 is TGTGCCAGCAGTCCCCCCTCCCGACTAGCGGGGAACACCGGGGAGCTGTTTTTT. This sequence encodes CASSPPSRLAGNTGELFF.

In this sample, this clone turned up a few times. The rearrangement uses TRBV6-6 and TRBJ2-7, with a possible D match to TRBD1 (7 bases). Germline CDR1 and CDR2: MNHNY and SVGAGI (reference sequence). This CDR3 has 15 residues. Trimming stripped 6 bases from V and 2 bases from J, with 17 bases between. CDR3 coding DNA: TGTGCCAGCAGGGCCTCCCGCGGGACAGCCTACGAGCAGTACTTC. It is translated as CASRASRGTAYEQYF.